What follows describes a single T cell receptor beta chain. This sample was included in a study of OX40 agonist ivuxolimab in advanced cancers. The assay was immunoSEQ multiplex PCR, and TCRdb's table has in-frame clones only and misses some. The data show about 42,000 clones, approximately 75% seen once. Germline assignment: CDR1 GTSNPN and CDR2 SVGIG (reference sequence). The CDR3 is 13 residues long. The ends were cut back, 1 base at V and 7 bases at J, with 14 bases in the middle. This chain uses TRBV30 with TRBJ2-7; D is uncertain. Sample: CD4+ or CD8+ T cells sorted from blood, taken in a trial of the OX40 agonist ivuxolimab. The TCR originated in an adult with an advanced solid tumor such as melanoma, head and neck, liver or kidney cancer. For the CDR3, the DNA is TGTGCCTGGAGTGAAAACTTGATGAGGGAGCAGTACGTC. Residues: CAWSENLMREQYV.